These 10 T cell receptor beta chains were sequenced from one sample in a study of cytomegalovirus exposure and HLA in healthy donors. Method: immunoSEQ multiplex PCR; TCRdb's copy keeps in-frame clones and lacks some. The sample holds about 140,000 clones, around nine tenths seen once. The sequenced sample consisted of PBMCs. These receptors originate from a man between 18 and 35 years old in good health and CMV-seropositive.

The chain links TRBV5-1 to TRBJ2-5; possible D gene TRBD2, 7 bases. The CDR3 runs 13 residues. Germline V CDR1 and CDR2: SGHRS, YFSETQ. The ends were cut back, 4 bases at V and 2 bases at J, with 9 bases in the middle. The CDR3 sequence is CASSRGGQETQYF. DNA for the CDR3: TGCGCCAGCAGCAGGGGGGGGCAAGAGACCCAGTACTTC.

The J gene is TRBJ2-3, the V gene TRBV5-6; D perhaps matches TRBD1 (5 bases). CDR1 is SGHDT and CDR2 is YYEEEE in the germline V gene. Trimming took off 4 bases at V and 2 bases at J, with 17 bases between the two ends. The CDR3 length is 16 residues. The CDR3 nucleotides read TGTGCCAGCAGCACCGACAGAAAAACCCTCACAGATACGCAGTATTTT. It encodes CASSTDRKTLTDTQYF.

The CDR3 loop is CASSIRSGWYEQYF. The CDR3 DNA reads TGTGCCAGTAGTATCAGGTCAGGGTGGTACGAGCAGTACTTC. The genes are TRBV19 and TRBJ2-7; D is possibly TRBD1 (5 bases). Germline values: CDR1 LNHDA, CDR2 SQIVND (reference sequence). The CDR3 has 14 residues. The V gene lost 3 bases and the J gene lost 4 bases, with 13 bases spanning the gap.

The rearrangement joins TRBV18 to TRBJ2-1, with 11 positions matching TRBD2. Unmatched junction bases numbered 5, after V lost 1 base and J lost 0 bases. The germline gives CDR1 KGHSH, CDR2 LQKENI. This CDR3 is built from 18 residues. CDR3 nucleotides: TGTGCCAGCTCACCACTCACTAGCGGGGGCAGCTCCTACAATGAGCAGTTCTTC. This codes for CASSPLTSGGSSYNEQFF.

The chain combines TRBV15 with TRBJ2-7; D might be TRBD1 (6 bases). V dropped 4 bases and J dropped 9 bases, with 31 bases sitting between them. Germline values: CDR1 LNHNV, CDR2 YYDKDF (reference sequence). There are 18 residues in the CDR3. The CDR3 DNA follows: TGTGCCACCAGCACGACAAAATACACCGGGACACAGAGAGGGGGGCAGTACTTC. It is translated as CATSTTKYTGTQRGGQYF.

This clone is a singleton in its sample. V and J are TRBV9 and TRBJ1-2; 9 bases fit TRBD1. The germline CDR1 and CDR2 sequences are SGDLS and YYNGEE. J was trimmed by 3 bases and V by 0 bases; bases with no gene match: 12. The CDR3 totals 18 residues. CDR3 DNA sequence: TGTGCCAGCAGCGTAGGTTCCGGGACAGGGTGGTTCTACTATGGCTACACCTTC. Its translation: CASSVGSGTGWFYYGYTF.

J is TRBJ2-5 and V is TRBV7-9; D is perhaps TRBD2 (5 bases). The V gene lost 4 bases and the J gene lost 4 bases, with 10 bases spanning the gap. In germline, CDR1 is SEHNR, CDR2 FQNEAQ (reference sequence). CDR3 length: 13 residues. The CDR3, as DNA: TGTGCCAGCAGCTACCTGGGGAGAGAGACCCAGTACTTC. Protein product: CASSYLGRETQYF.

J is TRBJ2-5 and V is TRBV7-9; no firm D call. CDR1 is SEHNR, CDR2 FQNEAQ, per germline (reference sequence). This CDR3 spans 14 amino acids. V shed 7 bases and J shed 4 bases, with 16 bases lying between them. CDR3 region: CASKKPGVGETQYF. The CDR3 bases are TGTGCCAGCAAAAAACCTGGTGTCGGAGAGACCCAGTACTTC.

This chain uses TRBV28 with TRBJ2-7; 8 bases map to TRBD1. V dropped 2 bases and J dropped 2; count of bases not matched to a gene: 11. The germline CDR1 and CDR2 sequences are MDHEN and SYDVKM. This CDR3 spans 17 amino acids. CDR3: CASSLGSQGAGAYEQYF. For the CDR3, the DNA is TGTGCCAGCAGTTTAGGGTCCCAGGGGGCCGGGGCCTACGAGCAGTACTTC.

The CDR3 DNA sequence: TGCAGCGCCCGAGGGGGTCAGGGGCTGGACGAGCAGTACTTC. Its protein is CSARGGQGLDEQYF. V and J are TRBV29-1 and TRBJ2-7; tentative D call: TRBD1 (6 bases). The CDR3 totals 14 residues. The ends were cut back, 7 bases at V and 5 bases at J, with 21 bases in the middle. CDR1 is SQVTM and CDR2 is ANQGSEA in the germline V gene.